This passage covers 14 T cell receptor beta chains from one sample sequenced in a study of OX40 agonist ivuxolimab in advanced cancers. Sequencing used immunoSEQ multiplex PCR; TCRdb keeps in-frame clones, though not all of them. The sample has about 68,000 clones; about 89% are singletons. This specimen was CD4+ or CD8+ T cells sorted from blood, taken in a trial of the OX40 agonist ivuxolimab. The origin of the receptors is an adult with an advanced solid tumor such as melanoma, head and neck, liver or kidney cancer.

The chain links TRBV9 to TRBJ2-5; maybe TRBD2 (6 bases). Germline CDR1 SGDLS, CDR2 YYNGEE. CDR3 length equals 13 residues. The V and J ends lost 4 bases and 7 bases respectively, with 14 bases between them. Here the CDR3 reads CASSPSDRGTQYF. In DNA form, the CDR3 reads TGTGCCAGCAGCCCTAGCGATCGGGGGACCCAGTACTTC.

The rearrangement links TRBV10-3 to TRBJ2-2, with 9 bases identical to TRBD1. The CDR3 has 18 amino acids. The germline CDR1 and CDR2 sequences are ENHRY and SYGVKD. V was clipped by 2 bases and J by 0 bases; unmatched bases: 7. CDR3 nucleotides: TGTGCCATCAGTGAGGGACAGGGGTGGATGGCGAACACCGGGGAGCTGTTTTTT. This codes for CAISEGQGWMANTGELFF.

The rearrangement uses TRBV27 and TRBJ1-1; 7 nucleotides match TRBD1. Trimming removed 4 bases from V and 3 bases from J; junction bases left unmatched: 2. The germline gives CDR1 MNHEY, CDR2 SMNVEV (reference sequence). The CDR3 spans 13 residues. This CDR3 reads CASSYRGDTEAFF. The CDR3 DNA sequence: TGTGCCAGCAGTTACAGGGGAGACACTGAAGCTTTCTTT.

The chain carries TRBV11-3 and TRBJ2-2, with D hard to call. Germline CDR1 SGHNT, CDR2 YENEEA. CDR3 length equals 13 residues. Trimming removed 0 bases at V and 5 bases at J, with 4 bases between. The CDR3 coding sequence is TGTGCCAGCAGCTTAGACATTACCGGGGAGCTGTTTTTT. Amino acid sequence: CASSLDITGELFF.

On this clone itself: At one end the junction does not follow the germline gene, possibly because of a read error. This sample includes further DNA sequences coding for the same CDR3. J is TRBJ2-7 and V is TRBV25-1; 8 nucleotides line up with TRBD1. In germline, CDR1 is MGHDK, CDR2 SYGVNS. This CDR3 has 14 residues. For the CDR3, the DNA is TGTGCCAGCAGCCGGACAGGGCGATCCTACGAACAGTACTTC. It encodes CASSRTGRSYEQYF.

In this sample, this clone turned up once. The CDR3 loop is CASSAGGTSGSYEQYF. CDR3 nucleotides: TGTGCCAGCAGTGCCGGAGGAACTAGCGGCTCCTACGAGCAGTACTTC. The chain couples TRBV6-6 to TRBJ2-7; TRBD2 matches at 8 bases. CDR3 length: 16 amino acids. Looked up from germline, CDR1 is MNHNY and CDR2 is SVGAGI (reference sequence). Losses at the gene ends were 5 bases for V and 0 bases for J; bases not matched to a gene: 9.

The chain joins TRBV9 to TRBJ1-1; D gene unclear. The CDR3 is made up of 14 amino acids. Germline loops: CDR1 SGDLS, CDR2 YYNGEE. V lost 2 bases and J 3 bases, leaving 11 bases between the germline ends. The CDR3 region is CASSVGFRDTEAFF. The CDR3 region has the DNA TGTGCCAGCAGCGTGGGATTTCGGGACACTGAAGCTTTCTTT.

This clone was seen once. The rearrangement uses TRBV5-1 and TRBJ1-3, with 8 positions matching TRBD1. Per the germline V gene, CDR1 is SGHRS and CDR2 is YFSETQ. CDR3 size: 18 residues. J was trimmed by 1 base and V by 0 bases; bases with no gene match: 9. In nucleotides, the CDR3 is TGCGCCAGCAGCTTGGGGCAGGGGGCAGGTTCTTCTGGAAACACCATATATTTT. Its translation is CASSLGQGAGSSGNTIYF.

The CDR3 loop reads CASSLEVGQGTKAFF. In DNA, the CDR3 is TGCGCCAGCAGCTTGGAGGTTGGACAGGGGACCAAAGCTTTCTTT. The chain couples TRBV5-1 to TRBJ1-1; 9 nucleotides align to TRBD1. This CDR3 has 15 amino acids. Trimming removed 0 bases from V and 9 bases from J; junction bases left unmatched: 9. Looked up from germline, CDR1 is SGHRS and CDR2 is YFSETQ.

This clone was counted only a few times. V and J are TRBV10-3 and TRBJ1-5; weak D call: TRBD1 (6 bases). V lost 3 bases, J lost 2 bases, and 11 bases lay in between. Germline V gives CDR1 ENHRY, CDR2 SYGVKD. This CDR3 has 15 residues. CDR3 sequence (DNA): TGTGCCATCAGTGACGGCCCAGGGGGCAATCAGCCCCAGCATTTT. Encoded protein: CAISDGPGGNQPQHF.

V gene TRBV13 combines with J gene TRBJ2-3, with a possible D match to TRBD1 (6 bases). Per the germline V gene, CDR1 is PRHDT and CDR2 is FYEKMQ (reference sequence). V was trimmed by 3 bases and J by 8 bases, leaving 12 bases between them. CDR3 length: 13 amino acids. The CDR3 DNA reads TGTGCCAGCAGCTTGAGGACAGTTGGTACGCAGTATTTT. This gives the protein CASSLRTVGTQYF. The full variable domain, with the rest looked up from reference TRBV13 and TRBJ2-3, is AAGVIQSPRHLIKEKRETATLKCYPIPRHDTVYWYQQGPGQDPQFLISFYEKMQSDKGSIPDRFSAQQFSDYHSELNMSSLELGDSALYFCASSLRTVGTQYFGPGTRLTVL.

V and J are TRBV5-1 and TRBJ2-3; the match to TRBD2 covers 9 bases. J was trimmed by 3 bases and V by 0 bases; bases with no gene match: 5. Germline CDR1 is SGHRS and CDR2 is YFSETQ. The CDR3 consists of 16 residues. This chain's CDR3 is CASSLAPSGATDTQYF. The CDR3 DNA reads as TGCGCCAGCAGCTTGGCCCCTAGCGGGGCGACAGATACGCAGTATTTT.

V and J are TRBV7-6 and TRBJ1-5; possibly TRBD1 for D (5 bases). The germline gives CDR1 SGHVS, CDR2 FNYEAQ. The length of the CDR3 is 14 residues. V dropped 8 bases and J dropped 0 bases, with 11 bases sitting between them. CDR3 DNA: TGTGCCAGCGCCCCGGGACTTAGCAATCAGCCCCAGCATTTT. Translation: CASAPGLSNQPQHF.

V usage is TRBV5-6 and J usage is TRBJ1-2; 7 nucleotides agree with TRBD1. Germline V CDR1 and CDR2: SGHDT, YYEEEE. The V gene end was trimmed by 0 bases and the J gene end by 8 bases; junction bases not matched to a gene: 7. The CDR3 sequence is 14 residues long. The CDR3 region is CASSLVGTESGYTF. CDR3 bases: TGTGCCAGCAGCTTGGTTGGGACAGAGAGCGGCTACACCTTC.